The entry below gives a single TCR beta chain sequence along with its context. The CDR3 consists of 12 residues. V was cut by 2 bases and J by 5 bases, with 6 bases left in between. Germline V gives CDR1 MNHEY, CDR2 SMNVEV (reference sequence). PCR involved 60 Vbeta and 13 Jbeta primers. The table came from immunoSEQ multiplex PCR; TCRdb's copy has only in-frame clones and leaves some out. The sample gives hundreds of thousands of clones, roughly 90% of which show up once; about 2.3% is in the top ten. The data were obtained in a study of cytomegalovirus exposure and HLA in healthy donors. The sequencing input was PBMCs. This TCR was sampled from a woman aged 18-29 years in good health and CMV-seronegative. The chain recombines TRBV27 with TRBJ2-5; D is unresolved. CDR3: CASSLTGETQYF. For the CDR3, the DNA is TGTGCCAGCAGTTTAACCGGTGAGACCCAGTACTTC.